What follows are 16 T cell receptor beta chains derived from one specimen sequenced in a study of blood T cells in healthy people across ages. A second PCR, run for about 7 to 11 cycles, used a sample-barcoded 5' primer plus a J-beta primer mix. TCRdb analysed the 5' RACE reads with MiXCR anew, one entry per CDR3 protein. The sample gives over 600,000 distinct CDR3 sequences, 46% of which show up once; less than 20% is in the top ten. The sample was blood. The receptors originated from a man aged 80 or over in good health.

This CDR3 reads CASSYPLNQPQHF. The DNA for the CDR3 is TGTGCCAGCAGTTACCCCTTAAATCAGCCCCAGCATTTT. This chain links TRBV6-5 with TRBJ1-5; no definite D call. V was pared by 2 bases and J by 4 bases, with 6 bases between. The CDR3 is 13 residues long. Germline V gene lookup returns CDR1 MNHEY and CDR2 SVGAGI.

The table lists this clonotype with a count of one. The gene calls are TRBV20-1 and TRBJ2-5; no firm D call. Trimming removed 0 bases at V and 5 bases at J, with 13 bases between. Germline assignment: CDR1 DFQATT and CDR2 SNEGSKA (reference sequence). The CDR3 is 14 amino acids. The CDR3 nucleotides read TGCAGTGCTAGAGATCTGGGTAGTTGGGAGACCCAGTACTTC. It is translated as CSARDLGSWETQYF.

V gene TRBV29-1 combines with J gene TRBJ1-1; 12 bases map to TRBD1. Per the germline V gene, CDR1 is SQVTM and CDR2 is ANQGSEA. The CDR3 spans 12 residues. Trimming took 6 bases from V and 7 from J; bases not matched to a gene: 3. CDR3: CSVGTGGFEAFF. As DNA, the CDR3 is TGCAGCGTCGGGACAGGGGGCTTTGAAGCTTTCTTT.

The chain has TRBV20-1 and TRBJ1-2, with no clear D. The V end was cut by 0 bases, the J end by 2 bases, with 7 bases between. There are 13 residues in the CDR3. Germline V lookup: CDR1 DFQATT, CDR2 SNEGSKA (reference sequence). The CDR3 protein is CSARDSYNYGYTF. CDR3 DNA sequence: TGCAGTGCTAGAGACAGCTACAACTATGGCTACACCTTC.

The rearrangement links TRBV27 to TRBJ2-1; 7 bases are shared with TRBD2. The ends lost 6 bases at V and 1 base at J; junction bases unmatched: 6. The CDR3 sequence is 15 residues long. Germline CDR1 is MNHEY and CDR2 is SMNVEV (reference sequence). The CDR3 protein is CASRKTSVSYNEQFF. CDR3 bases: TGTGCCAGCAGGAAAACTAGCGTTTCCTACAATGAGCAGTTCTTC.

This clonotype has a handful of counts. This chain joins TRBV29-1 and TRBJ2-1; 14 nucleotides line up with TRBD2. The CDR3 is 14 amino acids. The germline V gene has CDR1 SQVTM and CDR2 ANQGSEA. V lost 7 bases and J lost 7; bases outside the gene matches: 6. CDR3 sequence (DNA): TGCAGCGGATCCGGGACTAGCGGGAGTAATGAGCAGTTCTTC. Its protein product is CSGSGTSGSNEQFF.

The chain employs TRBV27 and TRBJ2-7, with 8 bases lining up with TRBD1. The CDR3 extends over 14 amino acids. In germline, CDR1 is MNHEY, CDR2 SMNVEV (reference sequence). J lost 2 bases, V lost 7 bases, and 7 bases had no gene match. The CDR3 region has the DNA TGTGCCAGCAAAAACAGGGGGAGCCCCTACGAGCAGTACTTC. Translation gives CASKNRGSPYEQYF.

The chain carries TRBV7-2 and TRBJ1-5; 9 bases line up with TRBD1. This CDR3 has 16 residues. V lost 1 base to trimming and J lost 4 bases; unmatched junction nucleotides: 5. Germline V gives CDR1 SGHTA, CDR2 FQGNSA. This chain's CDR3 is CASSLEGTGQNQPQHF. The CDR3 nucleotides read TGTGCCAGCAGCTTAGAGGGGACAGGGCAAAATCAGCCCCAGCATTTT.

The chain has TRBV10-3 and TRBJ2-3, with no clear D. This CDR3 contains 13 residues. Germline V gives CDR1 ENHRY, CDR2 SYGVKD. V dropped 6 bases and J dropped 7 bases, with 14 bases sitting between them. The CDR3 region is CAIRGPGHHTQYF. The CDR3 region has the DNA TGTGCCATCAGAGGACCCGGCCATCATACGCAGTATTTT.

V usage is TRBV5-1 and J usage is TRBJ1-2; D is unclear. V dropped 0 bases and J dropped 4 bases, with 10 bases sitting between them. This CDR3 has 14 residues. Germline CDR1 and CDR2: SGHRS and YFSETQ. This CDR3 reads CASSLDVGTYGYTF. The CDR3 DNA reads as TGCGCCAGCAGCTTGGACGTCGGAACCTATGGCTACACCTTC. Together with reference TRBV5-1 and TRBJ1-2, the CDR3 gives the full variable domain: KAGVTQTPRYLIKTRGQQVTLSCSPISGHRSVSWYQQTPGQGLQFLFEYFSETQRNKGNFPGRFSGRQFSNSRSEMNVSTLELGDSALYLCASSLDVGTYGYTFGSGTRLTVV.

This sequence joins TRBV6-5 and TRBJ2-1; maybe TRBD2 (5 bases). Germline V gives CDR1 MNHEY, CDR2 SVGAGI. With 4 bases removed from V and 3 bases from J, the gap between germline ends came to 10 bases. The CDR3 runs 14 residues. The CDR3 loop is CASSLFGDYNEQFF. The CDR3 nucleotides read TGTGCCAGCAGTTTATTCGGGGACTACAATGAGCAGTTCTTC.

This clonotype has ten or more counts. The genes are TRBV27 and TRBJ2-7; 9 bases fit TRBD2. Per germline, CDR1 MNHEY and CDR2 SMNVEV (reference sequence). The junction had 8 bases not matched to a gene; V was cut back by 5 bases and J by 0 bases. This CDR3 comprises 16 residues. This CDR3 is CASSESLAGLSYEQYF. The CDR3 coding sequence is TGTGCCAGCAGTGAAAGTCTAGCGGGACTCTCCTACGAGCAGTACTTC.

This clonotype came up many times. The chain is built from TRBV25-1 and TRBJ2-6; D is unresolved. CDR3 length equals 13 residues. Germline CDR1 reads MGHDK; CDR2 reads SYGVNS. V lost 5 bases to trimming and J lost 0 bases, with 2 bases between them. As DNA, the CDR3 is TGTGCCAGCAGTTACTCTGGGGCCAACGTCCTGACTTTC. Its protein is CASSYSGANVLTF.

The chain uses TRBV5-1 and TRBJ2-7; either TRBD1 or TRBD2 may supply D (5 bases each). There are 15 residues in the CDR3. Germline CDR1 and CDR2: SGHRS and YFSETQ. V was cut by 2 bases and J by 2 bases, with 14 bases left in between. The CDR3: CASSLGDARTYEQYF. The CDR3 region has the DNA TGCGCCAGCAGCTTAGGGGACGCCAGGACCTACGAGCAGTACTTC.

This clonotype was seen more than once but under ten times. This chain's CDR3 is CASSLVAGTSGRNEQFF. Here the CDR3 DNA reads TGTGCCAGCAGCTTAGTCGCCGGGACTAGCGGGAGGAATGAGCAGTTCTTC. The V gene is TRBV7-8, the J gene TRBJ2-1; 15 nucleotides align to TRBD2. The trim removed 1 base at V and 7 bases at J, leaving 5 bases unmatched. The germline V gene encodes CDR1 SGHVS and CDR2 FQNEAQ. The CDR3 spans 17 residues.

The chain employs TRBV3-1 and TRBJ2-1, with D unclear. The CDR3 extends over 15 amino acids. The V end lost 1 base, the J end lost 6 bases, and 13 bases lay between the germline ends. Germline V CDR1 and CDR2: LGHDT, YNNKEL (reference sequence). The DNA of the CDR3 is TGTGCCAGCAGCCAAGTTCGACCAGTCAGCAATGAGCAGTTCTTC. This sequence encodes CASSQVRPVSNEQFF.